The 23 T cell receptor beta chains below come from one sample, sequenced in a study of T cells after yellow fever vaccination. One entry per CDR3 protein results from TCRdb running MiXCR on the 5' RACE reads. The sample has approximately 70,000 distinct CDR3 sequences; 6.5% are singletons. Material: CD8+ T cells sorted from PBMCs, obtained roughly 46 days after the first yellow fever vaccination. These TCRs come from a man younger than 35 who received the YFV17D yellow fever vaccine.

The chain uses TRBV14 and TRBJ2-1; 15 bases fit TRBD2. The CDR3 extends over 18 amino acids. V lost 5 bases and J lost 5; bases outside the gene matches: 10. Germline V CDR1 and CDR2: SGHDN, FVKESK. CDR3 in DNA: TGTGCCAGCAGCTTGCTCGGACTAGCGGGGGGGCCCCACAATGAGCAGTTCTTC. This codes for CASSLLGLAGGPHNEQFF.

The rearrangement links TRBV10-3 to TRBJ2-7; D possibly uses TRBD1 or TRBD2 (5 bases each). Looked up from germline, CDR1 is ENHRY and CDR2 is SYGVKD. This CDR3 contains 14 residues. Between the trimmed V and J ends, which lost 11 bases and 4 bases, there was a span of 21 bases. CDR3 loop: CAAQVGAGEYEQYF. Written as DNA, the CDR3 is TGTGCCGCACAGGTCGGGGCTGGGGAATACGAGCAGTACTTC.

This chain links TRBV7-2 with TRBJ1-3; 8 bases line up with TRBD1. CDR1 and CDR2 (germline): SGHTA, FQGNSA. V lost 3 bases, J lost 2 bases, and 3 bases stayed unmatched. This CDR3 has 15 residues. The CDR3 protein is CASSFSRGPGNTIYF. DNA of the CDR3: TGTGCCAGCAGCTTCTCCAGGGGGCCTGGAAACACCATATATTTT.

In its sample, this clonotype was seen many times. The chain links TRBV7-2 to TRBJ2-1, with D uncertain. The V gene lost 3 bases and the J gene lost 9 bases, with 15 bases spanning the gap. The CDR3 sequence is 14 residues long. Germline loops: CDR1 SGHTA, CDR2 FQGNSA. The CDR3 nucleotides are TGTGCCAGCAGCTTCCGTACTCGGCAAAGTGAGCAGTTCTTC. Amino acid sequence: CASSFRTRQSEQFF. Filled out from reference TRBV7-2 and TRBJ2-1, the complete variable domain reads GAGVSQSPSNKVTEKGKDVELRCDPISGHTALYWYRQSLGQGLEFLIYFQGNSAPDKSGLPSDRFSAERTGGSVSTLTIQRTQQEDSAVYLCASSFRTRQSEQFFGPGTRLTVL.

This clonotype was detected many times. The rearrangement uses TRBV6-5 and TRBJ1-1; 9 positions match TRBD1. The J segment lost 3 bases and the V segment lost 5 bases, leaving 10 bases of the junction unmatched. CDR1 and CDR2 from the germline V gene are MNHEY and SVGAGI. CDR3 length: 16 residues. The DNA for the CDR3 is TGTGCCAGCAGTACGATGGGACAGGGAGTAGACACTGAAGCTTTCTTT. Protein product: CASSTMGQGVDTEAFF.

The table lists this clonotype with a few counts. CDR3 sequence (DNA): TGCGCCAGCAGCTTCCGGGACACTAACACTGAAGCTTTCTTT. This codes for CASSFRDTNTEAFF. This chain connects TRBV5-1 to TRBJ1-1; perhaps TRBD1 as D (6 bases). The V gene lost 2 bases and the J gene lost 2 bases, with 10 bases spanning the gap. CDR3 length: 14 residues. Per germline, CDR1 SGHRS and CDR2 YFSETQ.

This clonotype came up a few times. The J gene is TRBJ2-7, the V gene TRBV7-9, with no clear D. V lost 4 bases to trimming and J lost 3 bases, with 16 bases between them. Germline V gene sequence: CDR1 SEHNR, CDR2 FQNEAQ (reference sequence). The CDR3 totals 15 residues. CDR3 DNA sequence: TGTGCCAGCAGCTCTGCCGGACCCTTGTACTACGAGCAGTACTTC. It codes for CASSSAGPLYYEQYF. Together with reference TRBV7-9 and TRBJ2-7, the CDR3 gives the full variable domain: DTGVSQNPRHKITKRGQNVTFRCDPISEHNRLYWYRQTLGQGPEFLTYFQNEAQLEKSRLLSDRFSAERPKGSFSTLEIQRTEQGDSAMYLCASSSAGPLYYEQYFGPGTRLTVT.

This clonotype was observed a handful of times. J is TRBJ2-5 and V is TRBV7-9; tentatively, D is TRBD1 or TRBD2 (5 bases each). The CDR3 has 15 amino acids. The V gene's germline CDR1 is SEHNR and CDR2 FQNEAQ (reference sequence). The germline V and J ends were trimmed by 2 bases and 5 bases, with 15 bases remaining between them. The CDR3 DNA is TGTGCCAGCAGCTTAACGAAGGGGACGGTCGAGACCCAGTACTTC. This codes for CASSLTKGTVETQYF.

In this sample, this clonotype turned up a few times. The V and J genes are TRBV9 and TRBJ2-1; 12 nucleotides agree with TRBD2. V gave up 5 bases and J gave up 9 bases; unmatched junction bases: 3. The germline V gene has CDR1 SGDLS and CDR2 YYNGEE. This CDR3 has 13 residues. In DNA form, the CDR3 reads TGTGCCAGCAGGCCTAGCGGGGGGGTTGAGCAGTTCTTC. This gives the protein CASRPSGGVEQFF.

This clonotype was counted at least ten times. The chain combines TRBV11-2 with TRBJ2-7; tentatively, D is TRBD1 (5 bases). V lost 4 bases and J lost 3, with 13 bases in between. Germline values: CDR1 SGHAT, CDR2 FQNNGV. The CDR3 has 14 residues. The CDR3 sequence is CASSSYDSFYEQYF. Here the CDR3 DNA reads TGTGCCAGCAGCTCATACGACAGTTTCTACGAGCAGTACTTC.

This clonotype appeared many times. The rearrangement links TRBV10-3 to TRBJ1-1; TRBD1 agrees at 8 bases. The CDR3 spans 14 residues. Trimming at V came to 7 bases and at J to 1 base, leaving 5 bases not matched to a gene. In germline, CDR1 is ENHRY, CDR2 SYGVKD. The CDR3 is CAITPTGENTEAFF. The DNA for the CDR3 is TGTGCCATCACCCCGACAGGGGAGAACACTGAAGCTTTCTTT.

This clonotype occurred many times. The CDR3 DNA is TGTGCCAGCAGCTTAAACCCATACGAGCAGTACTTC. Translated, it gives CASSLNPYEQYF. The rearrangement links TRBV7-2 to TRBJ2-7; D remains ambiguous. The CDR3 sequence is 12 residues long. Germline-derived CDR1 and CDR2 are SGHTA and FQGNSA. The V end lost 2 bases, the J end lost 4 bases, and 6 bases lay between the germline ends. Drawing the rest from reference TRBV7-2 and TRBJ2-7, the complete variable domain is GAGVSQSPSNKVTEKGKDVELRCDPISGHTALYWYRQSLGQGLEFLIYFQGNSAPDKSGLPSDRFSAERTGGSVSTLTIQRTQQEDSAVYLCASSLNPYEQYFGPGTRLTVT.

There are a few counts of this clonotype. The chain recombines TRBV25-1 with TRBJ1-1; D is ambiguous. The CDR3 length is 12 residues. Per the germline V gene, CDR1 is MGHDK and CDR2 is SYGVNS. V was clipped by 1 base and J by 1 base, with 1 base between them. The CDR3 DNA is TGTGCCAGCAGTGAATGGAACACTGAAGCTTTCTTT. This encodes CASSEWNTEAFF.

This clonotype was recorded at least ten times. The chain is built from TRBV12-3 or TRBV12-4 and TRBJ1-6, with D perhaps TRBD1 (5 bases). V gave up 7 bases and J gave up 7 bases, with 17 bases separating them. This CDR3 contains 15 residues. The CDR3 DNA sequence: TGTGCCAGCACCTTTACCGGGGCCGGCAATTCACCCCTCCACTTT. Translation: CASTFTGAGNSPLHF.

This clonotype was counted between two and nine times. Here the CDR3 reads CASSLGQGLLQPQHF. As DNA, the CDR3 is TGTGCCAGCAGTTTAGGTCAGGGGCTTCTGCAGCCCCAGCATTTT. The chain recombines TRBV12-3 or TRBV12-4 with TRBJ1-5; possible D gene TRBD1, 6 bases. CDR3 size: 15 residues. Deletions cut 1 base from V and 7 bases from J, with 14 bases between.

The genes are TRBV14 and TRBJ2-3; 9 nucleotides align to TRBD1. The CDR3 has 16 amino acids. Trimming removed 4 bases from V and 4 bases from J; junction bases left unmatched: 9. The germline V gene encodes CDR1 SGHDN and CDR2 FVKESK. The CDR3, as DNA: TGTGCCAGCAGCCCGACGACAGGGGGGATTGCAGATACGCAGTATTTT. It specifies CASSPTTGGIADTQYF. Variable domain in full (rest from reference TRBV14 and TRBJ2-3): EAGVTQFPSHSVIEKGQTVTLRCDPISGHDNLYWYRRVMGKEIKFLLHFVKESKQDESGMPNNRFLAERTGGTYSTLKVQPAELEDSGVYFCASSPTTGGIADTQYFGPGTRLTVL.

The CDR3 loop is CASSLVFSSGNTIYF. CDR3 nucleotides: TGTGCCAGCAGCTTAGTTTTCTCCTCTGGAAACACCATATATTTT. V and J are TRBV7-2 and TRBJ1-3; unclear D gene. The CDR3 contains 15 residues. The ends were cut back, 1 base at V and 0 bases at J, with 7 bases in the middle. Germline assignment: CDR1 SGHTA and CDR2 FQGNSA.

This clonotype showed up many times. The chain combines TRBV27 with TRBJ2-7; D not resolved. Trimming removed 6 bases at V and 3 bases at J, with 18 bases between. This CDR3 is 15 amino acids long. Germline V gene sequence: CDR1 MNHEY, CDR2 SMNVEV (reference sequence). The CDR3 DNA sequence: TGTGCCAGCAGCCCGGCGGTGGGTTCCATCTACGAGCAGTACGTC. Translating gives CASSPAVGSIYEQYV.

This clonotype came up a few times. This chain joins TRBV11-3 and TRBJ2-1; D not certain. The CDR3 contains 13 residues. From germline, CDR1 is SGHNT and CDR2 YENEEA. The V end lost 4 bases, the J end lost 6 bases, and 10 bases lay between the germline ends. DNA of the CDR3: TGTGCCAGCAGCTCCGAAGGGCTCAATGAGCAGTTCTTC. Translating it yields CASSSEGLNEQFF.

This clonotype was recorded at least ten times. The chain couples TRBV6-5 to TRBJ2-2; D perhaps matches TRBD1 (6 bases). The germline gives CDR1 MNHEY, CDR2 SVGAGI. The CDR3 has 13 residues. V lost 4 bases to trimming and J lost 6 bases, with 9 bases between them. This chain's CDR3 is CASSWTDAGELFF. The CDR3 region has the DNA TGTGCCAGCAGTTGGACAGACGCCGGGGAGCTGTTTTTT.

Many counts were recorded for this clonotype. The chain has TRBV4-3 and TRBJ1-2; D gene uncertain. Germline V gives CDR1 LGHNA, CDR2 YSLEER. The V and J ends lost 4 bases and 2 bases respectively, with 11 bases between them. CDR3 length: 14 residues. The CDR3 DNA is TGCGCCAGCAGCCCTAAGCAGGCGAACTATGGCTACACCTTC. Residues: CASSPKQANYGYTF.

This clonotype was recorded many times. The gene calls are TRBV12-5 and TRBJ1-1; 9 nucleotides align to TRBD1. This CDR3 comprises 14 residues. Germline V gene data show CDR1 as LGHNT and CDR2 as FRNRAP. V gave up 6 bases and J gave up 5 bases; unmatched junction bases: 7. CDR3 in amino acids: CASGAGTGITEAFF. Written as DNA, the CDR3 is TGTGCTAGTGGCGCTGGGACAGGGATAACTGAAGCTTTCTTT.

Ten or more counts support this clonotype. The J gene is TRBJ2-3, the V gene TRBV5-5; 7 bases map to TRBD1. Germline-derived CDR1 and CDR2 are SGHKS and YYEKEE (reference sequence). The V and J ends lost 5 bases and 10 bases, in that order; junction bases with no gene match: 13. There are 14 residues in the CDR3. The CDR3 DNA reads as TGTGCCAGCAGTGGGGACAGCCACAGATCGTCGCAGTATTTT. Translating it yields CASSGDSHRSSQYF.